In its sample, the clone carrying this T cell receptor (beta chain) was seen many times. No antigen is known for it. This record belongs to a study of blood T cells in healthy people across ages. Study observations and caveats: Researchers report that TCR beta diversity correlated strongly with naive T cell percentage. Shifts in expanded clonotypes may have been confounded by donor CMV status, which was unknown. Long-lived and aged donors differed, with more naive CD4+ cells and higher diversity in the long-lived.

A second roughly 6 to 11 cycle PCR used barcoded and J-beta primers. Each CDR3 protein gets one entry after TCRdb re-called the 5' RACE reads with MiXCR. The sample contains 1.5 million to 2 million distinct CDR3 sequences, roughly 27% of which appear only once. Germline CDR1 MNHNY, CDR2 SVGAGI (reference sequence). The CDR3 has 17 amino acids. Germline trimming cut 0 bases from V and 3 bases from J; bases unmatched to any gene: 4. The TCR sequence derives from a woman aged 25-40 years in good health. This chain links TRBV6-6 with TRBJ2-1, with 11 bases fitting TRBD2. What was sequenced was blood. The CDR3 protein is CASSYSGTSGVYNEQFF. DNA of the CDR3: TGTGCCAGCAGTTACTCGGGGACTAGCGGAGTCTACAATGAGCAGTTCTTC.